This T cell receptor (beta chain) appears in the sequencing data of a study of glioma-infiltrating T cells listed by TCRdb under 2016. Study-level background: Glioma tissue, non-neoplastic brain tissue and matched peripheral blood mononuclear cells were used as sources from which TCR alpha- and beta-chain repertoires were sequenced. To gauge divergence between tissue and blood T-cell populations, every tissue-infiltrating repertoire was compared against the peripheral blood repertoire from the same patient. Three low-grade glioma patients, fewer than 10 primary glioblastoma patients and three non-glioma patients contributing non-neoplastic brain tissue were included in the paired cohort. The full study reports these points: The group comparisons were based on small numbers of patients: three non-neoplastic, three low-grade glioma and seven to nine glioblastoma patients. Tissue and blood shared very few CDR3 sequences, a result attributed to high CDR3 diversity and limited sampling. VJ-independent divergence between tissue and blood was lower than expected in non-neoplastic patients but higher than expected in all gliomas, particularly low-grade gliomas.

This clonotype showed up just a few times. Its antigen has not been determined. No clone much larger than this one lies a single base away; base qualities are absent. TCR alpha and beta CDR3 regions were amplified with the iRepertoire nested amplicon-rescue multiplex PCR (arm-PCR) platform from RNA. One-step reverse transcription and amplification used roughly 100-400 ng of tissue mRNA or PBMC total RNA as input. After bead purification, a secondary multiplex PCR added Illumina adapters, and libraries were gel-purified between 200 and 400 bp. Internal 6-nucleotide barcodes were carried by the libraries and were used for demultiplexing. Sequencing of libraries was performed on an Illumina MiSeq with 2x220 or 2x250 nucleotide paired-end reads. The paper's processing steps were these. FLASH 1.2.11 was used to merge paired reads, and BWA-MEM then aligned the reads to the GRCh37 human genome before TRA and TRB reads were extracted. For V and J assignment, an IMGT-derived reference of cassette sequences and CDR3 motifs that included pseudogenes was used. Reads were translated in three frames, and productive CDR3s were defined by a C…FGXG motif without stop codons. Unique combinations of V-J cassette pair and CDR3 amino acid sequence were defined as clonotypes. Reads were filtered by Hamming distance, with the threshold set by the sequence error rate of each sample in mapped regions. TCRdb reanalyzed the raw reads on its own, using fastp at Q25 for trimming and MiXCR for clone calling, and kept in-frame beta chains. A single entry per CDR3 protein holds the most common genes and DNA from its merged rows. It is TCRdb's table, rather than the study itself, that gives the V and J calls and clone size. The sample table records around 130,000 distinct CDR3 sequences; around 23% of these occur just once. The ten largest clones take up about 30% of the sample.

Trimming at the junction amounts to 3 bases on V and 1 base on J, and the germline ends lie 12 bases apart. From cysteine to phenylalanine, the CDR3 is 16 amino acids long. Only the CDR3 part of the read is kept: 48 bases, read in frame from the first base. Looking up the germline V gene yields CDR1 KGHDR and CDR2 SFDVKD. The receptor was isolated from a human donor with low-grade glioma or glioblastoma, undergoing nonglioma brain surgery, or in good health (not recorded which). Sequencing was carried out using glioma tissue, nonneoplastic brain tissue, or PBMCs (not recorded which). The rearranged segments are TRBV24-1 and TRBJ2-1; TRBD1 might be the D gene, on 5 matching bases. The CDR3 protein sequence reads: CATSDRGRPSYNEQFF. The DNA is as follows: TGTGCCACCAGTGATAGGGGTCGTCCTTCCTACAATGAGCAGTTCTTC.